The 27 T cell receptor beta chains in this list originate from one sample, sequenced in a study of OX40 agonist ivuxolimab in advanced cancers. Profiled with immunoSEQ multiplex PCR; TCRdb holds only in-frame clones, not every one. The profile covers tens of thousands of clones, with 80% to 95% appearing a single time and about 17% taken by the ten largest. Sequences were derived from CD4+ or CD8+ T cells sorted from blood, sampled in a trial of the OX40 agonist ivuxolimab. These receptors originate from an adult with an advanced solid tumor such as melanoma, head and neck, liver or kidney cancer.

For this clone: This specimen includes other DNA sequences encoding the same CDR3. Here the CDR3 reads CASSLWQDDTQYF. Written as DNA, the CDR3 is TGCGCCAGCAGCTTATGGCAGGATGACACCCAGTACTTC. This chain connects TRBV5-1 to TRBJ2-5, with D unclear. Germline CDR1 SGHRS, CDR2 YFSETQ. V dropped 2 bases and J dropped 8 bases, with 13 bases sitting between them. The CDR3 is made up of 13 amino acids.

This chain uses TRBV11-2 with TRBJ1-1; 7 bases are shared with TRBD1. The V gene's germline CDR1 is SGHAT and CDR2 FQNNGV. Trimming removed 2 bases from V and 1 base from J; junction bases left unmatched: 10. The CDR3 has 17 residues. As DNA, the CDR3 is TGTGCCAGCAGCTTATTCCCAAGACAGGGAACGAACACTGAAGCTTTCTTT. Translation: CASSLFPRQGTNTEAFF.

The rearrangement uses TRBV27 and TRBJ2-2, with 10 bases aligning to TRBD2. The length of the CDR3 is 16 residues. V shed 7 bases and J 0 bases; nucleotides not matched to a gene: 5. CDR1 and CDR2 (germline): MNHEY, SMNVEV (reference sequence). For the CDR3, the DNA is TGTGCCAGCAACTTCCTAGCGGGGGCGAACACCGGGGAGCTGTTTTTT. This encodes CASNFLAGANTGELFF.

V gene TRBV6-4 combines with J gene TRBJ2-2; the D call may be TRBD1 or TRBD2 (5 bases each). The germline V and J ends were trimmed by 2 bases and 8 bases, with 15 bases remaining between them. The germline V gene has CDR1 MRHNA and CDR2 SNTAGT. The CDR3 is 15 amino acids. The CDR3 region has the DNA TGTGCCAGCAGTGACAACCGGGACCCCTCAGGGGAGCTGTTTTTT. It encodes CASSDNRDPSGELFF.

This clone was observed once. The chain links TRBV11-2 to TRBJ1-2; TRBD1 might be the D (5 bases). Germline V gives CDR1 SGHAT, CDR2 FQNNGV. V gave up 2 bases and J gave up 2 bases, with 12 bases separating them. The CDR3 extends over 15 amino acids. This CDR3 is CASSLLRRGNYGYTF. The DNA of the CDR3 is TGTGCCAGCAGCTTACTGAGAAGGGGAAACTATGGCTACACCTTC.

V is TRBV6-1 and J is TRBJ2-7; TRBD1 agrees at 7 bases. The CDR3 extends over 13 amino acids. Germline V CDR1 and CDR2: MNHNS, SASEGT. V lost 3 bases, J lost 4 bases, and 3 bases stayed unmatched. The DNA of the CDR3 is TGTGCCAGCAGTGAGGGACAGCTATACGAGCAGTACTTC. Translation gives CASSEGQLYEQYF.

The V and J genes are TRBV5-1 and TRBJ2-7, with D perhaps TRBD1 (6 bases). This CDR3 comprises 14 residues. CDR1 and CDR2 from the germline V gene are SGHRS and YFSETQ. Trimming left V 2 bases short and J 5 bases short, with 14 bases between. In DNA form, the CDR3 reads TGCGCCAGCAGCTTAAATCGGGCAGGGGACGAGCAGTACTTC. This translates into CASSLNRAGDEQYF.

The gene calls are TRBV7-2 and TRBJ1-5; D is unclear. Trimming cost V 1 base and J 6 bases, with 7 bases left between them. Germline loops: CDR1 SGHTA, CDR2 FQGNSA. This CDR3 region has 13 residues. For the CDR3, the DNA is TGTGCCAGCAGCTTAGTGGATGGTCAGCCCCAGCATTTT. This encodes CASSLVDGQPQHF.

This clone showed up just a few times. The DNA of the CDR3 is TGTGCCAGCACTCTAGTAGCAGACTATGGCTACACCTTC. As protein: CASTLVADYGYTF. The rearrangement links TRBV7-9 to TRBJ1-2; D is unclear. From germline, CDR1 is SEHNR and CDR2 FQNEAQ (reference sequence). V was cut by 7 bases and J by 3 bases, with 12 bases left in between. The CDR3 consists of 13 residues.

The chain carries TRBV6-5 and TRBJ1-2; 8 bases are shared with TRBD1. There are 16 residues in the CDR3. CDR1 is MNHEY and CDR2 is SVGAGI in the germline V gene. V trimming: 4 bases; J trimming: 6 bases; junction bases outside the gene matches: 13. The CDR3, as DNA: TGTGCCAGCAGTTCAGAGACAGGGGTGCCATACGATGGCTACACCTTC. Protein: CASSSETGVPYDGYTF.

V is TRBV20-1 and J is TRBJ1-4; no reliable D call. The V gene lost 0 bases and the J gene lost 8 bases, with 4 bases spanning the gap. The CDR3 contains 11 residues. CDR1 DFQATT and CDR2 SNEGSKA come from the germline V gene (reference sequence). This chain's CDR3 is CSAREGEKLFF. CDR3 coding DNA: TGCAGTGCTAGAGAAGGGGAAAAACTGTTTTTT.

This chain connects TRBV5-6 to TRBJ1-1; D possibly corresponds to TRBD1 (5 bases). Germline V gene sequence: CDR1 SGHDT, CDR2 YYEEEE. Trimming stripped 4 bases from V and 3 bases from J, with 10 bases between. This CDR3 comprises 13 residues. In DNA, the CDR3 is TGTGCCAGCAGCCCGGGGCTTTACACTGAAGCTTTCTTT. Translation gives CASSPGLYTEAFF.

The chain has TRBV10-2 and TRBJ2-2; D is uncertain. With 3 bases removed from V and 5 bases from J, the gap between germline ends came to 1 base. The CDR3 runs 11 residues. Germline CDR1 and CDR2: WSHSY and SAAADI. In DNA, the CDR3 is TGCGCCAGCAGTGATACCGGGGAGCTGTTTTTT. Its translation: CASSDTGELFF.

The chain couples TRBV5-4 to TRBJ1-1, with 9 nucleotides matching TRBD1. The CDR3 has 14 amino acids. Per germline, CDR1 SGHNT and CDR2 YYREEE (reference sequence). After removal of 1 base from V and 3 bases from J, the junction contained 1 base not matched to a gene. CDR3: CASSLRTGDTEAFF. DNA for the CDR3: TGTGCCAGCAGCTTGCGGACAGGGGACACTGAAGCTTTCTTT.

The J gene is TRBJ2-5, the V gene TRBV19, with D maybe TRBD1 (6 bases). Germline CDR1 LNHDA, CDR2 SQIVND (reference sequence). This CDR3 region has 17 residues. Trimming pared 3 bases from V and 0 bases from J, leaving 17 bases between. The CDR3 DNA reads as TGTGCCAGTAGTATGATAACAGGGACCGGGTACCAAGAGACCCAGTACTTC. Translated, it gives CASSMITGTGYQETQYF.

The chain uses TRBV27 and TRBJ1-5; D is ambiguous. This CDR3 is built from 12 residues. The germline V and J ends were trimmed by 3 bases and 10 bases, with 10 bases remaining between them. CDR1 and CDR2 from the germline V gene are MNHEY and SMNVEV (reference sequence). CDR3 nucleotide sequence: TGTGCCAGCAGTTTTTGGGGAGGACCCCAGCATTTT. Encoded protein: CASSFWGGPQHF.

The chain has TRBV6-6 and TRBJ2-5; the match to TRBD2 covers 13 bases. CDR1 and CDR2 from the germline V gene are MNHNY and SVGAGI (reference sequence). The CDR3 covers 15 residues. Germline trimming cut 5 bases from V and 5 bases from J; bases unmatched to any gene: 5. The CDR3 DNA follows: TGTGCCAGCAGTAAACTAGCGGGGGGGCCTGAGACCCAGTACTTC. This encodes CASSKLAGGPETQYF.

The V and J genes are TRBV5-4 and TRBJ2-7; TRBD1 might be the D (7 bases). The CDR3 loop spans 14 amino acids. Trimming took off 2 bases at V and 4 bases at J, with 13 bases between the two ends. Germline CDR1 is SGHNT and CDR2 is YYREEE (reference sequence). CDR3 in amino acids: CASSFRGAVYEQYF. CDR3 nucleotide sequence: TGTGCCAGCAGCTTCAGGGGGGCGGTATACGAGCAGTACTTC.

This clone was recorded once. This chain connects TRBV19 to TRBJ2-3; TRBD1 is a possible D gene (5 bases). The germline gives CDR1 LNHDA, CDR2 SQIVND (reference sequence). The CDR3 is 13 amino acids. Trimming left V 4 bases short and J 6 bases short, with 11 bases between. CDR3 sequence reads: CASSTGPGDTQYF. The CDR3 DNA sequence: TGTGCCAGTAGTACTGGACCAGGGGATACGCAGTATTTT.

This clone was picked up one time. The chain couples TRBV21-1 to TRBJ1-1. TRBV21-1 is recorded as a pseudogene. The CDR3 covers 15 residues. The CDR3 sequence: CASSKGGVRNGEAFF. The DNA for the CDR3 is TGTGCCAGCAGCAAAGGAGGGGTTCGTAACGGTGAAGCTTTCTTT.

This chain connects TRBV7-6 to TRBJ2-7, with 8 nucleotides matching TRBD2. Trimming at V came to 5 bases and at J to 1 base, leaving 7 bases not matched to a gene. Germline V gene lookup returns CDR1 SGHVS and CDR2 FNYEAQ. The CDR3 sequence is 15 residues long. The CDR3 protein is CASSLGAGVSYEQYF. The DNA for the CDR3 is TGTGCCAGCAGCCTGGGAGCGGGGGTATCCTACGAGCAGTACTTC.

The chain joins TRBV11-3 to TRBJ2-1, with D possibly called TRBD1 or TRBD2 (5 bases each). Per germline, CDR1 SGHNT and CDR2 YENEEA. The CDR3 has 14 amino acids. Trimming removed 5 bases from V and 8 bases from J, with 16 bases in between. CDR3 coding DNA: TGTGCCAGCAGCCGTTTCAGGGAGTTTGATGAGCAGTTCTTC. Its translation: CASSRFREFDEQFF.

V is TRBV10-1 and J is TRBJ2-2; D gene ambiguous. Germline V lookup: CDR1 WNHNN, CDR2 SYGVQD (reference sequence). V was trimmed by 3 bases and J by 0 bases, leaving 17 bases between them. This CDR3 region has 18 residues. CDR3 DNA sequence: TGCGCCAGCAGTGAAGAACACCAAGTAATCGCGAACACCGGGGAGCTGTTTTTT. Translating it yields CASSEEHQVIANTGELFF.

In this sample, this clone turned up a few times. The chain links TRBV7-9 to TRBJ1-2; the D is unclear. V was cut by 5 bases and J by 5 bases, with 12 bases left in between. The CDR3 loop spans 13 amino acids. The V gene's germline CDR1 is SEHNR and CDR2 FQNEAQ (reference sequence). The DNA of the CDR3 is TGTGCCAGCAGCCCCTCAGAGCCTTATGGCTACACCTTC. This codes for CASSPSEPYGYTF.

The chain has TRBV28 and TRBJ2-7; D could derive from TRBD1 or TRBD2 (5 bases each). The CDR3 is 13 residues long. Germline CDR1 is MDHEN and CDR2 is SYDVKM. Deletions cut 6 bases from V and 0 bases from J, with 9 bases between. The CDR3 loop reads CASRPGTSYEQYF. The CDR3 coding sequence is TGTGCCAGCAGACCCGGGACCTCCTACGAGCAGTACTTC.

The V gene is TRBV10-1, the J gene TRBJ2-7; 7 bases are shared with TRBD2. This CDR3 has 14 amino acids. The V gene end was trimmed by 0 bases and the J gene end by 11 bases; junction bases not matched to a gene: 10. Germline V CDR1 and CDR2: WNHNN, SYGVQD (reference sequence). CDR3 nucleotide sequence: TGCGCCAGCAGTGAGTCGGATGGGAGGGAGAGGAAGTACTTC. This sequence encodes CASSESDGRERKYF.

CDR3 protein: CASSLAGRTEAFF. The CDR3 DNA reads TGTGCCAGCAGCTTGGCGGGGAGGACTGAAGCTTTCTTT. The chain carries TRBV4-2 and TRBJ1-1, with D uncertain. There are 13 residues in the CDR3. Trimming took 5 bases from V and 5 from J, leaving 12 bases between them. Germline CDR1 is LGHNA and CDR2 is YNFKEQ.